This TCR beta chain was captured in a study of blood T cell repertoires in COVID-19. Overall study context: PBMCs, B-cell-depleted T cells, or T cells provided the cDNA or gDNA that made up the material.

Original processing methods: Reference gene primer amplification yielded estimated nucleated cell counts. Profiling relied on immunoSEQ multiplex PCR, and the TCRdb table lists in-frame clones only, not all of them. The DNA gave D and trimming, while V, J and clone size come from that table. This table holds about 130,000 clones, 84% found once. J gave up 4 bases and V 5 bases, and 2 bases lay outside the gene matches. CDR1 LNHDA and CDR2 SQIVND come from the germline V gene (reference sequence). This CDR3 region has 13 residues. Sequencing input: peripheral blood. This TCR was recovered from a human donor in a cohort sampled during active COVID-19. V and J are TRBV19 and TRBJ1-5; TRBD1 matches at 7 bases. DNA for the CDR3: TGTGCCAGTAGTCGGGACAGAAATCAGCCCCAGCATTTT. Translating gives CASSRDRNQPQHF. The full variable domain, its missing parts supplied by reference TRBV19 and TRBJ1-5, is DGGITQSPKYLFRKEGQNVTLSCEQNLNHDAMYWYRQDPGQGLRLIYYSQIVNDFQKGDIAEGYSVSREKKESFPLTVTSAQKNPTAFYLCASSRDRNQPQHFGDGTRLSIL.